These 10 T cell receptor beta chains came from one sample sequenced in a study of T cells after yellow fever vaccination. TCRdb reanalysed the 5' RACE reads using MiXCR and keeps one entry per CDR3 protein. The sample records about 360,000 distinct CDR3 sequences, about 6.2% being singletons. The sequenced sample was PBMCs, obtained 5 days after the yellow fever booster vaccination. The receptors shown here come from a man aged 25-45 years who received the YFV17D yellow fever vaccine.

The J gene is TRBJ2-3, the V gene TRBV20-1; D is uncertain. The CDR3 is 13 amino acids. Trimming cost V 3 bases and J 1 base, with 8 bases left between them. Per germline, CDR1 DFQATT and CDR2 SNEGSKA (reference sequence). The CDR3 DNA is TGCAGTGCTAGTCCGGGTCGCACAGATACGCAGTATTTT. It is translated as CSASPGRTDTQYF.

Ten or more counts support this clonotype. The chain combines TRBV24-1 with TRBJ2-1; 8 bases align to TRBD2. The CDR3 spans 16 residues. Losses at the gene ends were 3 bases for V and 2 bases for J; bases not matched to a gene: 5. Per germline, CDR1 KGHDR and CDR2 SFDVKD. The CDR3 DNA reads as TGTGCCACCAGTGATCAGCGGGAGTCGACCTACAATGAGCAGTTCTTC. The encoded protein is CATSDQRESTYNEQFF.

The table lists this clonotype with many counts. The chain joins TRBV5-4 to TRBJ1-1; 9 bases agree with TRBD1. After removal of 4 bases from V and 5 bases from J, the junction contained 6 bases not matched to a gene. CDR1 and CDR2 (germline): SGHNT, YYREEE (reference sequence). The CDR3 length is 14 residues. The CDR3 DNA is TGTGCCAGCAGCACGGGACAGGGTGTAACTGAAGCTTTCTTT. Translated: CASSTGQGVTEAFF.

The chain couples TRBV29-1 to TRBJ2-2, with no clear D. There are 18 residues in the CDR3. V dropped 0 bases and J dropped 1 base, with 18 bases sitting between them. Germline lookup yields CDR1 SQVTM and CDR2 ANQGSEA. CDR3 nucleotides: TGCAGCGTTGAAGATCCCGCCCGGAGTCCCAAGAACACCGGGGAGCTGTTTTTT. It specifies CSVEDPARSPKNTGELFF.

This clonotype was counted many times. This chain connects TRBV6-2 or TRBV6-3 to TRBJ1-6, with D possibly being TRBD1 (5 bases). Germline V gene lookup returns CDR1 MNHEY and CDR2 SVGEGT. V shed 0 bases and J shed 6 bases, with 6 bases lying between them. The CDR3 has 14 amino acids. The CDR3 region is CASSYSGGNSPLHF. The CDR3 bases are TGTGCCAGCAGTTACTCTGGGGGTAATTCACCCCTCCACTTT.

This sequence joins TRBV4-1 and TRBJ2-3; D not resolved. The germline V and J ends were trimmed by 6 bases and 2 bases, with 12 bases remaining between them. The CDR3 is 14 residues long. Germline V lookup: CDR1 MGHRA, CDR2 YSYEKL. The CDR3 sequence: CASRETRTTDTQYF. CDR3 nucleotides: TGCGCCAGCAGGGAGACGAGAACCACAGATACGCAGTATTTT.

This clonotype has a handful of counts. The chain combines TRBV5-1 with TRBJ2-5, with D perhaps matching TRBD1 (6 bases). This CDR3 is built from 12 residues. The V end was cut by 4 bases, the J end by 4 bases, with 8 bases between. In germline, CDR1 is SGHRS, CDR2 YFSETQ. CDR3 sequence (DNA): TGCGCCAGCAGCCAACAGGGAGAGACCCAGTACTTC. Its protein is CASSQQGETQYF.

This clonotype was detected many times. The chain has TRBV19 and TRBJ2-2; TRBD1 aligns across 7 bases. Trimming at V came to 3 bases and at J to 4 bases, leaving 2 bases not matched to a gene. The CDR3 runs to 14 residues. Germline CDR1 is LNHDA and CDR2 is SQIVND (reference sequence). CDR3 protein: CASSIRGTTGELFF. CDR3 DNA: TGTGCCAGTAGTATCAGGGGGACCACCGGGGAGCTGTTTTTT.

The chain has TRBV29-1 and TRBJ2-1; D is possibly TRBD2 (5 bases). V dropped 0 bases and J dropped 6 bases, with 18 bases sitting between them. Germline V CDR1 and CDR2: SQVTM, ANQGSEA. The length of the CDR3 is 16 residues. CDR3 protein: CSVEDMGRRAGNEQFF. In DNA form, the CDR3 reads TGCAGCGTTGAAGATATGGGAAGGCGGGCTGGCAATGAGCAGTTCTTC.

This clonotype was counted many times. V usage is TRBV12-3 or TRBV12-4 and J usage is TRBJ1-3; no firm D call. The V end lost 6 bases, the J end lost 4 bases, and 10 bases lay between the germline ends. The CDR3 spans 13 residues. CDR3 residues: CASSPPGGNTIYF. The CDR3, as DNA: TGTGCCAGCAGCCCTCCGGGGGGAAACACCATATATTTT.